Each of the 31 T cell receptor beta chains below was sequenced from the same sample in a study of OX40 agonist ivuxolimab in advanced cancers. Sequencing was performed with immunoSEQ multiplex PCR; in TCRdb, only in-frame clones are kept and a portion is missing. The data show 66,000 or so clones, roughly 90% seen once. Sequencing was performed on CD4+ or CD8+ T cells sorted from blood, taken in a trial of the OX40 agonist ivuxolimab. These receptors were collected from an adult with an advanced solid tumor such as melanoma, head and neck, liver or kidney cancer.

The rearrangement uses TRBV5-4 and TRBJ1-5; possible D gene TRBD1, 6 bases. CDR1 and CDR2 (germline): SGHNT, YYREEE (reference sequence). The CDR3 loop spans 13 amino acids. The ends were cut back, 2 bases at V and 12 bases at J, with 15 bases in the middle. This CDR3 is CASSLGGDGVQHF. CDR3 nucleotide sequence: TGTGCCAGCAGCTTAGGGGGGGATGGGGTCCAGCATTTT.

In its sample, this clone was seen once. The chain carries TRBV28 and TRBJ2-1; 7 bases match TRBD2. Germline assignment: CDR1 MDHEN and CDR2 SYDVKM. The V and J ends lost 6 bases and 5 bases, in that order; junction bases with no gene match: 10. The CDR3 has 15 residues. In DNA form, the CDR3 reads TGTGCCAGCAGGGGTGTTCGGGAGGCGGACAATGAGCAGTTCTTC. As protein: CASRGVREADNEQFF.

The chain couples TRBV14 to TRBJ2-1, with unresolved D. Trimming removed 1 base from V and 3 bases from J, with 7 bases in between. CDR3 length: 14 residues. Germline V gives CDR1 SGHDN, CDR2 FVKESK. The CDR3 sequence is CASSQVAYYNEQFF. CDR3 bases: TGTGCCAGCAGCCAAGTGGCATACTACAATGAGCAGTTCTTC.

This chain joins TRBV4-1 and TRBJ2-1; the match to TRBD2 covers 8 bases. The CDR3 spans 16 residues. The germline CDR1 and CDR2 sequences are MGHRA and YSYEKL. V shed 2 bases, J shed 6 bases, and the junction held 9 bases outside the gene matches. CDR3 nucleotides: TGCGCCAGCAGCCAAACTCCCGGGACTAGGGCCAATGAGCAGTTCTTC. Residues: CASSQTPGTRANEQFF.

This chain uses TRBV4-3 with TRBJ1-5; 7 bases line up with TRBD1. Trimming at V came to 4 bases and at J to 2 bases, leaving 5 bases not matched to a gene. Looked up from germline, CDR1 is LGHNA and CDR2 is YSLEER. The CDR3 extends over 15 amino acids. This CDR3 reads CASSLTGVGNQPQHF. CDR3 DNA sequence: TGCGCCAGCAGCCTTACAGGGGTTGGCAATCAGCCCCAGCATTTT.

The chain carries TRBV30 and TRBJ1-1; D call uncertain. Per the germline V gene, CDR1 is GTSNPN and CDR2 is SVGIG (reference sequence). V lost 1 base and J lost 5, with 20 bases in between. This CDR3 has 16 amino acids. The CDR3 region is CAWSAPPGRGGTEAFF. CDR3 nucleotides: TGTGCCTGGAGTGCCCCTCCCGGACGGGGAGGGACTGAAGCTTTCTTT.

The chain employs TRBV4-2 and TRBJ2-1; the D gene is possibly TRBD1 (6 bases). In germline, CDR1 is LGHNA, CDR2 YNFKEQ. Deletions cut 1 base from V and 0 bases from J, with 16 bases between. This CDR3 spans 18 amino acids. This chain's CDR3 is CASSQGTSTGNSYNEQFF. CDR3 sequence (DNA): TGTGCCAGCAGCCAAGGTACAAGTACAGGGAACTCCTACAATGAGCAGTTCTTC.

This rearrangement joins TRBV19 to TRBJ2-3, with unresolved D. In germline, CDR1 is LNHDA, CDR2 SQIVND (reference sequence). This CDR3 comprises 13 residues. Trimming stripped 1 base from V and 6 bases from J, with 8 bases between. The chain's CDR3 is CASSIVEADTQYF. Here the CDR3 DNA reads TGTGCCAGTAGTATAGTGGAAGCGGATACGCAGTATTTT.

The chain couples TRBV6-5 to TRBJ2-1, with 8 bases lining up with TRBD2. Germline trimming cut 0 bases from V and 3 bases from J; bases unmatched to any gene: 4. The CDR3 runs 16 residues. Germline CDR1 is MNHEY and CDR2 is SVGAGI. This CDR3 is CASSYSAGEIYNEQFF. The CDR3 coding sequence is TGTGCCAGCAGTTACTCAGCGGGGGAAATCTACAATGAGCAGTTCTTC.

The CDR3 DNA sequence: TGTGCCAGCAGCTGGACAGATACGCAGTATTTT. Protein: CASSWTDTQYF. This chain links TRBV11-2 with TRBJ2-3; the D is unclear. Germline loops: CDR1 SGHAT, CDR2 FQNNGV. This CDR3 is built from 11 residues. V shed 4 bases and J shed 3 bases, with 2 bases lying between them.

The rearrangement links TRBV13 to TRBJ2-5, with D perhaps being TRBD1 or TRBD2 (5 bases each). The germline gives CDR1 PRHDT, CDR2 FYEKMQ (reference sequence). The ends were cut back, 5 bases at V and 4 bases at J, with 14 bases in the middle. This CDR3 has 14 amino acids. In DNA form, the CDR3 reads TGTGCCAGCAGCCCCCGGGTGAGGGGAGAGACCCAGTACTTC. Translating it yields CASSPRVRGETQYF.

This chain joins TRBV28 and TRBJ1-1, with D uncertain. The V and J ends lost 4 bases and 2 bases respectively, with 17 bases between them. Germline lookup yields CDR1 MDHEN and CDR2 SYDVKM. CDR3 length: 16 amino acids. The CDR3 spells CASSSPKEGTNTEAFF. The CDR3 region has the DNA TGTGCCAGCAGTTCTCCAAAAGAGGGAACTAACACTGAAGCTTTCTTT.

The V gene is TRBV9, the J gene TRBJ1-6; D ambiguous. Germline assignment: CDR1 SGDLS and CDR2 YYNGEE. The CDR3 runs to 14 residues. V lost 4 bases and J lost 10, with 15 bases in between. DNA for the CDR3: TGTGCCAGCAGCCCCCCCGGGCGCAGATCACCCCTCCACTTT. It encodes CASSPPGRRSPLHF.

This chain joins TRBV28 and TRBJ1-5; 8 bases match TRBD1. CDR1 and CDR2 (germline): MDHEN, SYDVKM. The ends lost 6 bases at V and 7 bases at J; junction bases unmatched: 11. This CDR3 contains 15 residues. CDR3 sequence: CASSFSGQGRQPQHF. CDR3 DNA sequence: TGTGCCAGCAGCTTCTCCGGACAGGGAAGACAGCCCCAGCATTTT.

The chain uses TRBV9 and TRBJ2-3; D is unclear. CDR3 length: 12 amino acids. The V end lost 0 bases, the J end lost 5 bases, and 4 bases lay between the germline ends. Germline V lookup: CDR1 SGDLS, CDR2 YYNGEE. CDR3 loop: CASSVDEDTQYF. The DNA for the CDR3 is TGTGCCAGCAGCGTAGATGAAGATACGCAGTATTTT.

The J gene is TRBJ1-6, the V gene TRBV7-2; D might be TRBD1 (5 bases). Between the trimmed V and J ends, which lost 0 bases and 9 bases, there was a span of 9 bases. Germline V gene lookup returns CDR1 SGHTA and CDR2 FQGNSA. This CDR3 contains 14 residues. The CDR3 sequence: CASSLAGVVSPLHF. In nucleotides, the CDR3 is TGTGCCAGCAGCTTAGCAGGGGTCGTTTCACCCCTCCACTTT.

The rearrangement links TRBV6-6 to TRBJ1-4; tentative D call: TRBD1 (6 bases). Trimming took off 1 base at V and 8 bases at J, with 14 bases between the two ends. The CDR3 has 15 residues. CDR1 MNHNY and CDR2 SVGAGI come from the germline V gene (reference sequence). The CDR3 here is CASSYLETGFEKLFF. CDR3 in DNA: TGTGCCAGCAGTTACTTGGAAACAGGGTTCGAAAAACTGTTTTTT.

The V call is TRBV28, the J call TRBJ1-5; possible D gene TRBD1, 5 bases. V was shortened by 2 bases and J by 7 bases, with 15 bases between the two germline ends. The CDR3 is made up of 15 amino acids. Germline loops: CDR1 MDHEN, CDR2 SYDVKM. In nucleotides, the CDR3 is TGTGCCAGCAGTTTAACGTACAACGAGGGGCAGCCCCAGCATTTT. As protein: CASSLTYNEGQPQHF.

The chain carries TRBV15 and TRBJ2-6; D gene uncertain. Trimming cost V 11 bases and J 1 base, with 9 bases left between them. This CDR3 contains 13 residues. Germline V gene sequence: CDR1 LNHNV, CDR2 YYDKDF (reference sequence). The chain's CDR3 is CAALVSGANVLTF. Here the CDR3 DNA reads TGTGCCGCTCTGGTATCTGGGGCCAACGTCCTGACTTTC.

The chain has TRBV6-6 and TRBJ2-3, with D possibly being TRBD2 (6 bases). The length of the CDR3 is 16 residues. Trimming removed 1 base from V and 0 bases from J, with 11 bases in between. In germline, CDR1 is MNHNY, CDR2 SVGAGI (reference sequence). CDR3 DNA: TGTGCCAGCAGTTACTGGGGGGTCGGCAGCACAGATACGCAGTATTTT. Translating gives CASSYWGVGSTDTQYF.

The rearrangement uses TRBV19 and TRBJ1-5; no clear D gene. The V end lost 0 bases, the J end lost 3 bases, and 18 bases lay between the germline ends. The CDR3 spans 18 residues. Germline lookup yields CDR1 LNHDA and CDR2 SQIVND (reference sequence). In nucleotides, the CDR3 is TGTGCCAGTAGTATAGAGTCAGTTGAGGGATGGGACAATCAGCCCCAGCATTTT. It yields the protein CASSIESVEGWDNQPQHF.

This chain connects TRBV6-5 to TRBJ1-5; a weak D match, TRBD1 (6 bases). Between the trimmed V and J ends, which lost 6 bases and 3 bases, there was a span of 12 bases. In germline, CDR1 is MNHEY, CDR2 SVGAGI. This CDR3 contains 14 residues. CDR3 sequence: CASSGGADNQPQHF. CDR3 sequence (DNA): TGTGCCAGCAGCGGGGGGGCCGACAATCAGCCCCAGCATTTT.

This chain joins TRBV28 and TRBJ1-2; TRBD1 matches at 7 bases. This CDR3 comprises 15 residues. After removal of 4 bases from V and 3 bases from J, the junction contained 8 bases not matched to a gene. Germline CDR1 reads MDHEN; CDR2 reads SYDVKM. The CDR3 DNA sequence: TGTGCCAGCAGTTACGCAGGACAGGCCGACTATGGCTACACCTTC. Translating gives CASSYAGQADYGYTF.

The V gene is TRBV9, the J gene TRBJ2-1; TRBD2 is a possible D gene (5 bases). The germline CDR1 and CDR2 sequences are SGDLS and YYNGEE. This CDR3 contains 13 residues. The V and J ends lost 1 base and 12 bases respectively, with 14 bases between them. CDR3 bases: TGTGCCAGCAGCGTATACGGTACTGAGGGGCAGTTCTTC. Its translation is CASSVYGTEGQFF.

The chain has TRBV27 and TRBJ1-5; the D is unclear. The germline V and J ends were trimmed by 4 bases and 4 bases, with 14 bases remaining between them. This CDR3 is 15 amino acids long. CDR1 is MNHEY and CDR2 is SMNVEV in the germline V gene (reference sequence). This CDR3 is CASSSLGTENQPQHF. The CDR3 nucleotides read TGTGCCAGCAGTTCCCTCGGCACTGAAAATCAGCCCCAGCATTTT.

The chain uses TRBV30 and TRBJ2-7; tentatively, D is TRBD1 (6 bases). This CDR3 region has 11 residues. V was pared by 5 bases and J by 5 bases, with 10 bases between. Per the germline V gene, CDR1 is GTSNPN and CDR2 is SVGIG (reference sequence). In DNA form, the CDR3 reads TGTGCCTGGCATACAGGGCACGAGCAGTACTTC. Translated, it gives CAWHTGHEQYF.

The chain is built from TRBV28 and TRBJ1-5, with a weak D call TRBD1 (5 bases). V lost 4 bases and J lost 4, with 11 bases in between. Germline CDR1 and CDR2: MDHEN and SYDVKM. This CDR3 has 14 amino acids. CDR3 in amino acids: CASSSWGLNQPQHF. As DNA, the CDR3 is TGTGCCAGCAGTTCCTGGGGACTTAATCAGCCCCAGCATTTT.

The J gene is TRBJ2-5, the V gene TRBV5-4, with TRBD1 as a possible D gene (5 bases). Germline CDR1 SGHNT, CDR2 YYREEE (reference sequence). The V end was cut by 3 bases, the J end by 5 bases, with 17 bases between. The CDR3 covers 15 residues. The CDR3 nucleotides are TGTGCCAGCAGCTGGGAAGGGGCTAGTCGGGAGACCCAGTACTTC. Translated: CASSWEGASRETQYF.

This chain connects TRBV15 to TRBJ1-5; D not certain. Germline V gene data show CDR1 as LNHNV and CDR2 as YYDKDF (reference sequence). CDR3 size: 15 residues. V lost 0 bases and J lost 0, with 6 bases in between. CDR3 nucleotides: TGTGCCACCAGCAGAGAGGGATATAGCAATCAGCCCCAGCATTTT. It codes for CATSREGYSNQPQHF.

The chain is built from TRBV15 and TRBJ1-2; unclear D gene. V was trimmed by 3 bases and J by 7 bases, leaving 12 bases between them. This CDR3 region has 13 residues. CDR1 is LNHNV, CDR2 YYDKDF, per germline (reference sequence). For the CDR3, the DNA is TGTGCCACCAGCAGCCTCCTAGATATTGGCTACACCTTC. Amino acid sequence: CATSSLLDIGYTF.

The chain links TRBV4-1 to TRBJ1-2; D is unclear. CDR1 and CDR2 (germline): MGHRA, YSYEKL. There are 15 residues in the CDR3. V was pared by 0 bases and J by 2 bases, with 10 bases between. The CDR3 DNA sequence: TGCGCCAGCAGCCAAGAGAGCACTATCAACTATGGCTACACCTTC. The encoded protein is CASSQESTINYGYTF.